Below, one T cell receptor beta chain is given with its context. From the 5' RACE reads, TCRdb called clonotypes with MiXCR, one entry per CDR3 protein. Of 250,000 to 400,000 distinct CDR3 sequences listed, around a tenth were seen once; the top ten hold roughly 9.2%. This sample stems from a study of CD8 T cells in ankylosing spondylitis. The CDR3 loop spans 15 amino acids. Germline assignment: CDR1 SGHVS and CDR2 FNYEAQ. Trimming cost V 1 base and J 6 bases; bases outside gene matches: 8. The origin of this receptor is a female donor with ankylosing spondylitis or in good health (not recorded which). This chain links TRBV7-6 with TRBJ2-7, with TRBD1 identical over 8 bases. The sequencing sample was made of blood, either unsorted or a sorted T cell fraction (not recorded which). The CDR3 nucleotides are TGTGCCAGCAGCTTAGTGCAGGGGGCTTTGGGCGAGCAGTACTTC. This codes for CASSLVQGALGEQYF. Using reference TRBV7-6 and TRBJ2-7 for the parts outside the CDR3, the full variable domain is GAGVSQSPRYKVTKRGQDVALRCDPISGHVSLYWYRQALGQGPEFLTYFNYEAQQDKSGLPNDRFSAERPEGSISTLTIQRTEQRDSAMYRCASSLVQGALGEQYFGPGTRLTVT.